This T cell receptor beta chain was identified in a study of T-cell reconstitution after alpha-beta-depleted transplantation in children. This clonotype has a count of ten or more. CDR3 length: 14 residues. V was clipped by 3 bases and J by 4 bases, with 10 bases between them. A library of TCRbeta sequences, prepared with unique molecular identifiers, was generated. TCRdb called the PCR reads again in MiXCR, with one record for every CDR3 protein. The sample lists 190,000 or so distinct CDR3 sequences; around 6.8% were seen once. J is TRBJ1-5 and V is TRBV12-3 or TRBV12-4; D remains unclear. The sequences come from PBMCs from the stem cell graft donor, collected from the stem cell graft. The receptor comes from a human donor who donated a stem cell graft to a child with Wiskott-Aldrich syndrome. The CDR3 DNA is TGTGCCAGCAGTTTGATGAGGAATAATCAGCCCCAGCATTTT. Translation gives CASSLMRNNQPQHF.